Listed here is a single T cell receptor beta chain. As handled by the study authors: Using reference gene primer amplification, nucleated cell counts were estimated. Clones were read by immunoSEQ multiplex PCR, and TCRdb kept only the in-frame ones, dropping some. The D gene and trimming were derived from the DNA, and the V and J assignments and clone size from that table. The sample includes roughly 200,000 clones, 85% to 90% of them seen just once. V shed 2 bases and J shed 1 base, with 6 bases lying between them. CDR3 size: 13 residues. CDR1 is SGHNT, CDR2 YYREEE, per germline (reference sequence). These data are taken from a study of blood T cell repertoires in COVID-19.

This clonotype was obtained from a man aged 25-40 years who had recovered from COVID-19. The gene calls are TRBV5-4 and TRBJ1-1; no definite D call. Sequences were obtained from PBMCs or T cells enriched from blood (not recorded which). CDR3 sequence: CASSFVGNTEAFF. The CDR3 nucleotides read TGTGCCAGCAGCTTTGTCGGGAACACTGAAGCTTTCTTT.